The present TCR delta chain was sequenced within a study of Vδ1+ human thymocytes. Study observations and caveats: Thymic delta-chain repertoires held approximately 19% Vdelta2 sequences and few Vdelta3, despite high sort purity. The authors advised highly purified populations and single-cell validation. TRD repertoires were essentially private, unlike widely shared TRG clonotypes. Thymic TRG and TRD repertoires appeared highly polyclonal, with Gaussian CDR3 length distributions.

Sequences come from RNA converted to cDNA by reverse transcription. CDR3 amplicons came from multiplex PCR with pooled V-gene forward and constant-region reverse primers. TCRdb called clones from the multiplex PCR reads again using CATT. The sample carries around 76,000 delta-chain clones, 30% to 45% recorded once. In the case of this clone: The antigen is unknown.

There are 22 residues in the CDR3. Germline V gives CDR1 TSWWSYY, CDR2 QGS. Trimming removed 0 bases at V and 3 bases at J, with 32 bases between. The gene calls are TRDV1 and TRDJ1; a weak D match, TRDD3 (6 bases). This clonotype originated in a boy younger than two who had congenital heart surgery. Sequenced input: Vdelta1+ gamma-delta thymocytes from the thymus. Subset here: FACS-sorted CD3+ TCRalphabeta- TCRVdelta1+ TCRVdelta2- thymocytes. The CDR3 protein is CALGELFVLPGVHKRYADKLIF. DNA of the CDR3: TGTGCTCTTGGGGAACTTTTCGTATTGCCCGGAGTACATAAGAGATACGCCGATAAACTCATCTTT.